The 29 T cell receptor beta chains given below trace back to one sample, sequenced in a study of shared clonotypes between healthy human individuals. Repertoires were generated with immunoSEQ multiplex PCR, while TCRdb's copy carries only in-frame clones and drops some. The repertoire holds about 2.1 million clones, with more than 85% as singletons. Terminally differentiated effector memory CD45RA+ cells were excluded from the naive CD8 cells, which were CD45RO-negative and positively selected for CCR7. Sequenced input: naive CD8+ T cells from PBMCs. These receptors originate from a man aged 18 to 29 in good health. Some clones in this sample may be carry-over from other donors' samples.

This sequence joins TRBV27 and TRBJ2-1; TRBD1 might be the D (5 bases). CDR3 length: 11 residues. Between the trimmed V and J ends, which lost 3 bases and 13 bases, there was a span of 10 bases. CDR1 MNHEY and CDR2 SMNVEV come from the germline V gene (reference sequence). CDR3 protein: CASSFGAEQFF. CDR3 DNA sequence: TGTGCCAGCAGTTTTGGGGCCGAACAGTTCTTC.

This chain uses TRBV7-9 with TRBJ1-1; D is possibly TRBD1 (6 bases). V was clipped by 5 bases and J by 1 base, with 14 bases between them. There are 15 residues in the CDR3. CDR1 SEHNR and CDR2 FQNEAQ come from the germline V gene (reference sequence). The CDR3, as DNA: TGTGCCAGCAGCAAGGGAACGACAGGGAACACTGAAGCTTTCTTT. This sequence encodes CASSKGTTGNTEAFF.

V gene TRBV9 combines with J gene TRBJ2-2; TRBD2 matches 7 bases. V shed 7 bases, J shed 6 bases, and the junction held 12 bases outside the gene matches. The CDR3 extends over 15 amino acids. Germline CDR1 SGDLS, CDR2 YYNGEE. Here the CDR3 reads CASASREGRPGELFF. In DNA form, the CDR3 reads TGTGCCAGCGCCTCAAGGGAGGGCCGGCCCGGGGAGCTGTTTTTT.

The chain has TRBV6-5 and TRBJ2-4, with 8 bases that match TRBD1. Trimming cost V 6 bases and J 7 bases; bases outside gene matches: 5. Germline-derived CDR1 and CDR2 are MNHEY and SVGAGI. The CDR3 spans 13 residues. CDR3 in DNA: TGTGCCAGCAGAAACAGGGGGTCGAACATTCAGTACTTC. Its translation is CASRNRGSNIQYF.

The gene calls are TRBV7-6 and TRBJ2-3; D call uncertain. In germline, CDR1 is SGHVS, CDR2 FNYEAQ. Trimming took off 5 bases at V and 2 bases at J, with 17 bases between the two ends. This CDR3 is 16 amino acids long. CDR3 sequence: CASSRLDRRFTDTQYF. Written as DNA, the CDR3 is TGTGCCAGCAGCCGGCTGGACCGCCGGTTCACAGATACGCAGTATTTT.

This rearrangement joins TRBV27 to TRBJ1-1, with D perhaps matching TRBD1 (6 bases). The V and J ends lost 6 bases and 5 bases respectively, with 13 bases between them. Germline V CDR1 and CDR2: MNHEY, SMNVEV (reference sequence). The CDR3 length is 13 residues. Written as DNA, the CDR3 is TGTGCCAGCAGCCGCGGACAGCTAACTGAAGCTTTCTTT. Translating gives CASSRGQLTEAFF.

Concerning this clone: Within the sample, other DNA sequences also encode this same CDR3. The chain has TRBV28 and TRBJ1-1, with a possible D match to TRBD1 (6 bases). Germline loops: CDR1 MDHEN, CDR2 SYDVKM. V was shortened by 2 bases and J by 5 bases, with 9 bases between the two germline ends. The CDR3 runs to 13 residues. CDR3 DNA: TGTGCCAGCAGTTTACAGGGGTGGACTGAAGCTTTCTTT. Its translation is CASSLQGWTEAFF. Complete variable domain (other parts from reference TRBV28 and TRBJ1-1): DVKVTQSSRYLVKRTGEKVFLECVQDMDHENMFWYRQDPGLGLRLIYFSYDVKMKEKGDIPEGYSVSREKKERFSLILESASTNQTSMYLCASSLQGWTEAFFGQGTRLTVV.

DNA of the CDR3: TGTGCCTCCTCCCAGGGGGCTTCCGGGAGGGAATACAATGAGCAGTTCTTC. It codes for CASSQGASGREYNEQFF. The chain uses TRBV10-3 and TRBJ2-1; either TRBD1 or TRBD2 may supply D (8 bases each). Deletions cut 11 bases from V and 4 bases from J, with 27 bases between. The CDR3 has 17 amino acids. Per the germline V gene, CDR1 is ENHRY and CDR2 is SYGVKD.

The chain joins TRBV19 to TRBJ1-1; D unclear. This CDR3 spans 13 amino acids. Trimming took 7 bases from V and 1 from J, leaving 10 bases between them. In germline, CDR1 is LNHDA, CDR2 SQIVND (reference sequence). The CDR3 loop reads CASIYSQNTEAFF. CDR3 DNA sequence: TGTGCCAGTATCTACAGCCAGAACACTGAAGCTTTCTTT.

This clone was seen more than once but under ten times. V is TRBV6-5 and J is TRBJ2-7; D unclear. The CDR3 extends over 13 amino acids. Germline CDR1 reads MNHEY; CDR2 reads SVGAGI. Trimming stripped 6 bases from V and 7 bases from J, with 16 bases between. Here the CDR3 reads CASSPYGLGEQYF. CDR3 bases: TGTGCCAGCAGCCCCTACGGCCTGGGGGAGCAGTACTTC.

This chain joins TRBV27 and TRBJ2-2; D call uncertain. From germline, CDR1 is MNHEY and CDR2 SMNVEV (reference sequence). The CDR3 is 14 residues long. V shed 6 bases and J shed 0 bases, with 8 bases lying between them. CDR3 DNA sequence: TGTGCCAGCAGAGACTCGCCGAACACCGGGGAGCTGTTTTTT. Its protein is CASRDSPNTGELFF.

This rearrangement joins TRBV7-9 to TRBJ2-3, with 7 bases identical to TRBD2. This CDR3 region has 18 residues. Germline lookup yields CDR1 SEHNR and CDR2 FQNEAQ (reference sequence). Trimming cost V 8 bases and J 4 bases; bases outside gene matches: 21. CDR3 amino acids: CASPVPGISSGIADTQYF. As DNA, the CDR3 is TGTGCCAGCCCCGTACCAGGTATTTCGAGCGGGATCGCAGATACGCAGTATTTT. Together with reference TRBV7-9 and TRBJ2-3, the CDR3 gives the full variable domain: DTGVSQNPRHKITKRGQNVTFRCDPISEHNRLYWYRQTLGQGPEFLTYFQNEAQLEKSRLLSDRFSAERPKGSFSTLEIQRTEQGDSAMYLCASPVPGISSGIADTQYFGPGTRLTVL.

This clone was found once. The chain has TRBV5-1 and TRBJ2-3; D is tentatively TRBD1 or TRBD2 (6 bases each). The CDR3 has 17 amino acids. In germline, CDR1 is SGHRS, CDR2 YFSETQ. V lost 4 bases and J 5 bases, leaving 23 bases between the germline ends. Here the CDR3 reads CASSIVGGTPSVDTQYF. CDR3 coding DNA: TGCGCCAGCAGCATTGTGGGCGGGACACCTTCGGTAGATACGCAGTATTTT.

The chain couples TRBV7-9 to TRBJ1-2; D not certain. Germline assignment: CDR1 SEHNR and CDR2 FQNEAQ (reference sequence). CDR3 length: 15 amino acids. Trimming removed 2 bases at V and 2 bases at J, with 12 bases between. The CDR3 DNA reads as TGTGCCAGCAGCTTACAGTCTGAACTCAACTATGGCTACACCTTC. Protein sequence: CASSLQSELNYGYTF.

The chain is built from TRBV6-5 and TRBJ2-7, with TRBD1 as a possible D gene (6 bases). Trimming left V 2 bases short and J 7 bases short, with 15 bases between. The CDR3 length is 14 residues. Germline CDR1 is MNHEY and CDR2 is SVGAGI. CDR3: CASSYRGFGGEQYF. CDR3 nucleotide sequence: TGTGCCAGCAGTTACAGGGGGTTCGGTGGAGAGCAGTACTTC.

This sequence joins TRBV12-5 and TRBJ1-1, with D hard to call. Germline values: CDR1 LGHNT, CDR2 FRNRAP. This CDR3 is 13 amino acids long. Trimming stripped 1 base from V and 1 base from J, with 4 bases between. DNA for the CDR3: TGTGCTAGTGGTTTGGCAAAGAACACTGAAGCTTTCTTT. As protein: CASGLAKNTEAFF.

The rearrangement joins TRBV27 to TRBJ2-3, with D unresolved. Trimming removed 2 bases at V and 0 bases at J, with 6 bases between. In germline, CDR1 is MNHEY, CDR2 SMNVEV (reference sequence). This CDR3 has 14 amino acids. CDR3 in amino acids: CASSLLKSTDTQYF. The CDR3 DNA reads TGTGCCAGCAGTTTACTCAAAAGCACAGATACGCAGTATTTT.

The V and J genes are TRBV9 and TRBJ2-7, with 13 bases fitting TRBD2. Germline values: CDR1 SGDLS, CDR2 YYNGEE. The CDR3 spans 15 residues. The V gene end was trimmed by 4 bases and the J gene end by 9 bases; junction bases not matched to a gene: 10. CDR3 DNA sequence: TGTGCCAGCAGCCCAGGGGGGACTAGCGGGACCTTGCAGTACTTC. Its protein is CASSPGGTSGTLQYF.

The chain uses TRBV29-1 and TRBJ2-3; D ambiguous. Germline lookup yields CDR1 SQVTM and CDR2 ANQGSEA. The CDR3 spans 13 residues. Between the trimmed V and J ends, which lost 4 bases and 5 bases, there was a span of 13 bases. CDR3 in DNA: TGCAGCGTTGTGGGTAGGGCCGGAGATACGCAGTATTTT. Protein sequence: CSVVGRAGDTQYF.

The chain couples TRBV11-2 to TRBJ2-7, with D unresolved. Germline V gene lookup returns CDR1 SGHAT and CDR2 FQNNGV. V lost 4 bases to trimming and J lost 11 bases, with 18 bases between them. The CDR3 consists of 13 residues. The CDR3 DNA sequence: TGTGCCAGCAGCTCCCCGCCCGAAACGGTGAAGTACTTC. Translating it yields CASSSPPETVKYF. Variable domain in full (rest from reference TRBV11-2 and TRBJ2-7): EAGVAQSPRYKIIEKRQSVAFWCNPISGHATLYWYQQILGQGPKLLIQFQNNGVVDDSQLPKDRFSAERLKGVDSTLKIQPAKLEDSAVYLCASSSPPETVKYFGPGTRLTVT.

J is TRBJ1-2 and V is TRBV27; D may be TRBD1 (6 bases). Germline V gene lookup returns CDR1 MNHEY and CDR2 SMNVEV (reference sequence). This CDR3 is built from 13 residues. Trimming cost V 6 bases and J 0 bases, with 8 bases left between them. The CDR3 DNA reads as TGTGCCAGCAGGGACAGCTCTAACTATGGCTACACCTTC. Encoded protein: CASRDSSNYGYTF.

The rearrangement uses TRBV5-1 and TRBJ2-5; D unclear. Trimming left V 4 bases short and J 9 bases short, with 19 bases between. The CDR3 is made up of 14 amino acids. CDR1 and CDR2 (germline): SGHRS, YFSETQ. The CDR3 region has the DNA TGCGCCAGCAGCGAAGGAAGATTGGTTACGGCCCAGTACTTC. Translated, it gives CASSEGRLVTAQYF. Using reference TRBV5-1 and TRBJ2-5 for the parts outside the CDR3, the full variable domain is KAGVTQTPRYLIKTRGQQVTLSCSPISGHRSVSWYQQTPGQGLQFLFEYFSETQRNKGNFPGRFSGRQFSNSRSEMNVSTLELGDSALYLCASSEGRLVTAQYFGPGTRLLVL.

This chain uses TRBV28 with TRBJ2-5; D ambiguous. Trimming stripped 5 bases from V and 1 base from J, with 11 bases between. This CDR3 spans 14 amino acids. CDR1 MDHEN and CDR2 SYDVKM come from the germline V gene. CDR3 nucleotide sequence: TGTGCCAGCAGTACCCCGGAAGTCCAAGAGACCCAGTACTTC. Protein sequence: CASSTPEVQETQYF.

V usage is TRBV5-5 and J usage is TRBJ2-7, with 8 nucleotides matching TRBD2. The CDR3 totals 13 residues. The V segment lost 7 bases and the J segment 2 bases; nucleotides outside the gene matches: 5. Looked up from germline, CDR1 is SGHKS and CDR2 is YYEKEE (reference sequence). The CDR3 region is CASGDSGTYEQYF. For the CDR3, the DNA is TGTGCCAGCGGAGATAGCGGGACCTACGAGCAGTACTTC.

The chain recombines TRBV7-8 with TRBJ1-2, with TRBD1 matching over 7 bases. CDR3 length: 16 residues. From germline, CDR1 is SGHVS and CDR2 FQNEAQ. J lost 2 bases, V lost 1 base, and 7 bases had no gene match. DNA of the CDR3: TGTGCCAGCAGCTTAGTCAGGGGGTCCGCAAACTATGGCTACACCTTC. Its translation is CASSLVRGSANYGYTF.

The chain combines TRBV15 with TRBJ2-3; the D call may be TRBD1 or TRBD2 (6 bases each). The CDR3 spans 15 residues. V was cut by 5 bases and J by 4 bases, with 16 bases left in between. The germline V gene encodes CDR1 LNHNV and CDR2 YYDKDF (reference sequence). Here the CDR3 DNA reads TGTGCCACCAGCCGAGCTTTGGGGGGCCCAGATACGCAGTATTTT. Protein: CATSRALGGPDTQYF.

With regard to this clone: Other DNA sequences in the same sample also yield this CDR3. The chain combines TRBV28 with TRBJ1-1, with a weak D call TRBD1 (5 bases). Germline assignment: CDR1 MDHEN and CDR2 SYDVKM. The length of the CDR3 is 15 residues. The germline V and J ends were trimmed by 1 base and 1 base, with 10 bases remaining between them. CDR3 in amino acids: CASSLFGGGNTEAFF. In DNA form, the CDR3 reads TGTGCCAGCAGTTTATTCGGGGGTGGGAACACTGAAGCTTTCTTT. Based on the CDR3 plus reference TRBV28 and TRBJ1-1, the full variable domain is DVKVTQSSRYLVKRTGEKVFLECVQDMDHENMFWYRQDPGLGLRLIYFSYDVKMKEKGDIPEGYSVSREKKERFSLILESASTNQTSMYLCASSLFGGGNTEAFFGQGTRLTVV.

The CDR3 protein is CASTHRTDRAKLFF. As DNA, the CDR3 is TGTGCCAGTACCCATAGGACAGACCGGGCAAAACTGTTTTTT. The chain has TRBV19 and TRBJ1-4; D may be TRBD1 (6 bases). The CDR3 length is 14 residues. Trimming removed 7 bases at V and 10 bases at J, with 19 bases between. Germline CDR1 LNHDA, CDR2 SQIVND (reference sequence).

This chain links TRBV28 with TRBJ2-3; D remains ambiguous. The length of the CDR3 is 16 residues. V shed 11 bases and J shed 0 bases, with 21 bases lying between them. The germline V gene has CDR1 MDHEN and CDR2 SYDVKM. The CDR3 DNA is TGTGCCTCTCCCAGGCGCCAGCCTCCTAGCACAGATACGCAGTATTTT. Its protein is CASPRRQPPSTDTQYF.